This TCR beta chain came from a study of T cell responses to AZD1222 COVID-19 vaccine. V dropped 3 bases and J dropped 3; count of bases not matched to a gene: 8. CDR3 length: 17 amino acids. Germline values: CDR1 DFQATT, CDR2 SNEGSKA (reference sequence). Generated by immunoSEQ multiplex PCR, the TCRdb table keeps only in-frame clones and is missing some. The sample contains 210,000 or so clones, about 93% of which appear only once. The gene calls are TRBV20-1 and TRBJ2-1, with 13 bases matching TRBD2. The sample in question was peripheral blood, obtained on day 0 of MenACWY control vaccination. This receptor was taken from an adult in good health. The CDR3 nucleotides are TGCAGTGCTAGTGGACTAGCGGGGGCCTCCGACTACAATGAGCAGTTCTTC. This encodes CSASGLAGASDYNEQFF.